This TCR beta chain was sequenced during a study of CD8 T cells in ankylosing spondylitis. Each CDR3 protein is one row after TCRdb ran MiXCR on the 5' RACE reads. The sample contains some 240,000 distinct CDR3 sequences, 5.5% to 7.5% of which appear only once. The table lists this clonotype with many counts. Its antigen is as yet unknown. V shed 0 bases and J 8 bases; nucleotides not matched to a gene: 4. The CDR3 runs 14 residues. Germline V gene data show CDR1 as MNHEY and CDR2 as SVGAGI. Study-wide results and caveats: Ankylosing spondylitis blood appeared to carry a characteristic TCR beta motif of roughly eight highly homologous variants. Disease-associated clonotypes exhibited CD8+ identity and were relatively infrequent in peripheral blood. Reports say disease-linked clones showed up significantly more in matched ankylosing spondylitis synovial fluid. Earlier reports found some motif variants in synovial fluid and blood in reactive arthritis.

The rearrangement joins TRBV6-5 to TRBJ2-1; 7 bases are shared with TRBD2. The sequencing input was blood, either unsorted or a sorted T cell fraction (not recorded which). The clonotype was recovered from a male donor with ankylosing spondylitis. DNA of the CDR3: TGTGCCAGCAGTTACTCGGCAGGGAGGGATGAGCAGTTCTTC. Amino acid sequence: CASSYSAGRDEQFF.